The source of this T cell receptor (beta chain) is a study of blood T cell repertoires in COVID-19. Profiled with immunoSEQ multiplex PCR; TCRdb holds only in-frame clones, not every one. This table holds 50,000 to 75,000 clones, approximately 93% found once. The CDR3 runs 14 residues. V lost 0 bases to trimming and J lost 2 bases, with 9 bases between them. Looked up from germline, CDR1 is SGDLS and CDR2 is YYNGEE. The material sequenced was peripheral blood. The chain uses TRBV9 and TRBJ2-7; no clear D. This receptor was taken from a man in his 70s with active COVID-19. Here the CDR3 reads CASSVATEPYEQYF. The DNA of the CDR3 is TGTGCCAGCAGCGTAGCTACAGAGCCCTACGAGCAGTACTTC.